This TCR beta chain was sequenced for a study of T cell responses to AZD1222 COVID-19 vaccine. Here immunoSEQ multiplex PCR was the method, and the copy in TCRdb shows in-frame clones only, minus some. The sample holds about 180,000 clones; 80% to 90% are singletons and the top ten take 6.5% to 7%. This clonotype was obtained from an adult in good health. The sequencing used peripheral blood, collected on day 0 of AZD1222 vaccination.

CDR3 loop: CASSELGFGSYNEQFF. CDR3 DNA sequence: TGTGCCAGCAGTGAACTGGGTTTCGGCTCCTACAATGAGCAGTTCTTC. V gene TRBV2 combines with J gene TRBJ2-1; D unclear. CDR3 length: 16 residues. Trimming removed 2 bases from V and 0 bases from J, with 11 bases in between. Germline CDR1 is SNHLY and CDR2 is FYNNEI.